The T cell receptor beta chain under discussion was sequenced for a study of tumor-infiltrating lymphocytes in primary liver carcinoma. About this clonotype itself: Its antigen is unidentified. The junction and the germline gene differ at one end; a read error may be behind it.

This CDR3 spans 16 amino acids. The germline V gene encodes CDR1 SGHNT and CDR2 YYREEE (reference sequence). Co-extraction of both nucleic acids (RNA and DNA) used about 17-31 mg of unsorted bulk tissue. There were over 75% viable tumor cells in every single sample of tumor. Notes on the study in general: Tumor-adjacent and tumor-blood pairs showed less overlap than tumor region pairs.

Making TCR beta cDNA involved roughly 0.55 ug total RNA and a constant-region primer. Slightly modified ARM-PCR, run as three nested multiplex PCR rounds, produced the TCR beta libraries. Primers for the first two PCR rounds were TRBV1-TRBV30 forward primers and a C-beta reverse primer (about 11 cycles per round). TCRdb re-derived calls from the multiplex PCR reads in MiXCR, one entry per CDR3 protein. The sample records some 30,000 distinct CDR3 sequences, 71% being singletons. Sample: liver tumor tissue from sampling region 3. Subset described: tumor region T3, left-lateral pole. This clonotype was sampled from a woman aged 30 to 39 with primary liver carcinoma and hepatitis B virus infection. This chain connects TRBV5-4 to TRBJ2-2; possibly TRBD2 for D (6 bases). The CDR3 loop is CVSSSFGSAITGEVFF. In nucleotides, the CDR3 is TGTGTCAGCAGCAGCTTTGGAAGCGCTATCACCGGGGAGGTGTTTTTT.